This TCR beta chain was identified during a study of blood T cell repertoires in COVID-19. Study as a whole: In each case, the material was cDNA or gDNA derived from T cells, B-cell-depleted T cells, or PBMCs.

TCRdb's copy holds only in-frame clones and misses some; the assay was immunoSEQ multiplex PCR. Of roughly 250,000 clones in the sample, roughly 84% were seen once. The V gene end was trimmed by 0 bases and the J gene end by 0 bases; junction bases not matched to a gene: 11. This CDR3 comprises 20 residues. Germline CDR1 reads KGHSH; CDR2 reads LQKENI. The material sequenced was peripheral blood. The clonotype was recovered from a person aged 70 to 85 with COVID-19, enrolled during active disease. The rearrangement joins TRBV18 to TRBJ2-3, with 11 nucleotides matching TRBD2. The CDR3 protein is CASSPPAIAGGSTSTDTQYF. Here the CDR3 DNA reads TGTGCCAGCTCACCACCTGCGATAGCGGGGGGGTCTACTAGCACAGATACGCAGTATTTT.